This T cell receptor beta chain was captured in a study of post-analysis software for immune sequencing data. Study-level results: TRBV5-6, TRBV5-1 and TRBV20-1 were among four or five TRBV segments more frequent in patients than controls.

TCR beta cDNA libraries had unique molecular identifiers. The authors obtained 500,000 or so cDNA molecules from approximately 1 to 10 million T cells. TCRdb used MiXCR to reprocess the PCR reads, holding one entry per CDR3 protein. The table shows about 800,000 distinct CDR3 sequences, with less than 35% occurring only once. Comments on this clonotype: Its antigen remains unidentified.

The CDR3 covers 17 residues. Deletions cut 7 bases from V and 4 bases from J, with 22 bases between. This sequence was found in a girl between 10 and 17 years old with multiple sclerosis. The sequenced material came from blood. This chain uses TRBV12-3 or TRBV12-4 with TRBJ1-4; no definite D call. CDR3 DNA: TGTGCCAGCACCTCATCTGGGCCTGCACCCTTTAATGAAAAACTGTTTTTT. Protein: CASTSSGPAPFNEKLFF.